One and the same sample provided the 2 T cell receptor beta chains below, sequenced in a study of breast tumors, draining lymph nodes, adjacent tissues. Axillary draining lymph nodes of breast cancer patients supplied the node samples. TCRdb re-called the multiplex PCR reads through MiXCR, storing one row per CDR3 protein. The table records 100,000 or so distinct CDR3 sequences, around 20% of them present only once. Sequenced sample: axillary lymph node tissue. These receptors were taken from a female donor with breast cancer. Some clones in this sample may be carry-over from other donors' samples.

This clonotype showed up many times. The chain combines TRBV7-9 with TRBJ2-5, with TRBD2 matching over 7 bases. In germline, CDR1 is SEHNR, CDR2 FQNEAQ (reference sequence). V shed 5 bases and J 4 bases; nucleotides not matched to a gene: 10. The CDR3 sequence is 15 residues long. As DNA, the CDR3 is TGTGCCAGCAGCACAGAGCGGGACGGGGGAGAGACCCAGTACTTC. Translating gives CASSTERDGGETQYF.

As regards this clonotype: A read error may be the cause here, since a much bigger clone is one base away. J is TRBJ2-7 and V is TRBV7-9, with 8 bases that match TRBD1. J was trimmed by 2 bases and V by 4 bases; bases with no gene match: 1. Per the germline V gene, CDR1 is SEHNR and CDR2 is FQNEAQ (reference sequence). This CDR3 comprises 13 residues. CDR3 in amino acids: CASSWGQAYEQYF. As DNA, the CDR3 is TGTGCCAGCAGCTGGGGACAGGCCTACGAGCAGTACTTC. Full variable domain (remainder filled in from reference TRBV7-9 and TRBJ2-7): DTGVSQNPRHKITKRGQNVTFRCDPISEHNRLYWYRQTLGQGPEFLTYFQNEAQLEKSRLLSDRFSAERPKGSFSTLEIQRTEQGDSAMYLCASSWGQAYEQYFGPGTRLTVT.